The clone carrying this T cell receptor beta chain was seen just once. This sample was included in a study of cytomegalovirus exposure and HLA in healthy donors. V lost 6 bases to trimming and J lost 2 bases, with 12 bases between them. From germline, CDR1 is MNHNY and CDR2 SVGAGI (reference sequence). There are 14 residues in the CDR3. Amplification used 60 Vbeta primers and 13 Jbeta primers. Only in-frame clones appear in the TCRdb table, and some are missing; sequencing was by immunoSEQ multiplex PCR. The sample includes 150,000 to 200,000 clones, 80% to 90% seen only once; the top ten take about 9.3%.

This sequence joins TRBV6-6 and TRBJ2-3; TRBD2 might be the D (6 bases). This TCR came from a man younger than 30 in good health and CMV-seropositive. Material: PBMCs. CDR3 loop: CASSFGLITDTQYF. As DNA, the CDR3 is TGTGCCAGCAGCTTCGGACTAATCACAGATACGCAGTATTTT.